This is a list of T cell receptor beta chains from one sample in a study of blood T cell repertoires in COVID-19. Data came from immunoSEQ multiplex PCR; TCRdb stores just in-frame clones and leaves some out. The profile shows fewer than 120,000 clones, approximately 82% of them singletons. The material sequenced was peripheral blood. Source of these receptors: a woman older than 75 with acute or convalescent COVID-19. Both conserved end residues are part of each CDR3. The D gene is left open where the match is weak. Size tells how often a clone was seen (once, few, many) or the class of an expanded clone, and some rows leave it out.

j_call d_call clone_size v_call cdr3_aa cdr3_nt
TRBJ1-1 - - TRBV30 CAWSFYTGTPEAFF TGTGCCTGGAGTTTCTATACGGGAACCCCTGAAGCTTTCTTT
TRBJ2-3 TRBD2 - TRBV10-3 CAIRSSGGAVTDTQYF TGTGCCATCAGGTCTAGCGGGGGGGCCGTGACAGATACGCAGTATTTT
TRBJ1-2 TRBD1 - TRBV5-1 CASSPGQGETYGYTF TGCGCCAGCAGCCCCGGGCAGGGGGAGACCTATGGCTACACCTTC
TRBJ1-2 - - TRBV10-3 CAISESAGNYGYTF TGTGCCATCAGTGAGTCAGCGGGGAACTATGGCTACACCTTC
TRBJ1-5 - - TRBV19 CASNHYRARGNQPQHF TGTGCCAGTAACCATTACAGGGCCCGGGGCAATCAGCCCCAGCATTTT
TRBJ1-5 - - TRBV28 CASSLQGQPQHF TGTGCCAGCAGCCTTCAGGGGCAGCCCCAGCATTTT
TRBJ1-5 - once TRBV11-2 CASSASSLQHF TGTGCCAGCAGCGCCAGTTCGCTCCAGCATTTT
TRBJ1-2 TRBD1 - TRBV6-2/TRBV6-3 CASSYRRTGDFGYTF TGTGCCAGCAGTTATCGACGTACAGGGGATTTCGGCTACACCTTC
TRBJ2-7 - few TRBV5-4 CASSLDRYEQYF TGTGCCAGCAGCTTGGACAGGTACGAGCAGTACTTC
TRBJ2-5 - - TRBV9 CASSVEAGEYQETQYF TGTGCCAGCAGCGTAGAGGCAGGGGAGTACCAAGAGACCCAGTACTTC
TRBJ2-1 - - TRBV9 CASSVAQRAYNEQFF TGTGCCAGCAGCGTAGCCCAGCGGGCCTACAATGAGCAGTTCTTC
TRBJ2-7 - - TRBV5-5 CASSLVYEQYF TGTGCCAGCAGTTTAGTCTACGAGCAGTACTTC
TRBJ1-5 - - TRBV3-1/TRBV3-2 CASSQGPTDNQPQHF TGTGCCAGCAGCCAAGGGCCCACAGATAATCAGCCCCAGCATTTT
TRBJ1-2 TRBD1 - TRBV3-1/TRBV3-2 CASSQRQGRGGGYTF TGTGCCAGCAGCCAGAGACAGGGAAGGGGAGGTGGCTACACCTTC
TRBJ2-5 TRBD2 - TRBV30 CACGLAGALYQETQYF TGTGCCTGCGGACTAGCGGGGGCCCTGTACCAAGAGACCCAGTACTTC
TRBJ2-2 TRBD1 - TRBV10-1 CASSESRQGTNTGELFF TGCGCCAGCAGTGAATCCAGACAGGGGACGAACACCGGGGAGCTGTTTTTT
TRBJ1-1 - - TRBV4-1 CASSQKEGVKAFF TGCGCCAGCAGCCAGAAGGAGGGCGTGAAAGCTTTCTTT
TRBJ2-7 TRBD1 - TRBV10-3 CAISESPGQGNSIYEQYF TGTGCCATCAGTGAGTCGCCGGGACAGGGGAACTCGATCTACGAGCAGTACTTC
TRBJ2-1 TRBD1 - TRBV11-3 CASSSNRGPAYNEQFF TGTGCCAGCAGCAGCAACAGGGGTCCCGCATACAATGAGCAGTTCTTC
TRBJ1-4 - - TRBV18 CASSPTYSATNEKLFF TGTGCCAGCTCACCAACGTACAGTGCAACTAATGAAAAACTGTTTTTT
TRBJ1-1 - - TRBV20-1 CSGPGQEAFF TGCAGTGGTCCCGGACAGGAAGCTTTCTTT
TRBJ2-5 TRBD1 many TRBV11-3 CASSPSGTGGQETQYF TGTGCCAGCAGTCCATCCGGGACAGGGGGCCAAGAGACCCAGTACTTC
TRBJ2-7 TRBD2 - TRBV30 CAWRGTSGSPGYF TGTGCCTGGAGAGGGACTAGCGGGAGCCCGGGGTACTTC
TRBJ2-7 TRBD2 - TRBV27 CASSLSGLAAYEQYF TGTGCCAGCAGTTTATCCGGACTAGCGGCTTACGAGCAGTACTTC
TRBJ1-1 TRBD1 - TRBV27 CASSSPGTVNTEAFF TGTGCCAGCAGCTCCCCTGGGACAGTTAACACTGAAGCTTTCTTT
TRBJ1-5 TRBD1 - TRBV4-1 CASSQEGTGYQPQHF TGCGCCAGCAGCCAAGAGGGGACAGGTTATCAGCCCCAGCATTTT
TRBJ2-7 TRBD1 - TRBV10-3 CATGTGSSYEQYF TGTGCCACTGGGACAGGGAGCTCCTACGAGCAGTACTTC
TRBJ1-2 TRBD1 - TRBV7-9 CASSLSGQGAGYTF TGTGCCAGCAGCTTAAGTGGGCAGGGGGCTGGCTACACCTTC
TRBJ1-6 TRBD1 - TRBV7-2 CASRRQTGDNSPLHF TGTGCCAGCAGACGACAAACAGGGGATAATTCACCCCTCCACTTT
TRBJ2-2 TRBD1 - TRBV25-1 CASSEGQVLNTGELFF TGTGCCAGCAGTGAGGGACAGGTACTGAACACCGGGGAGCTGTTTTTT
TRBJ1-4 TRBD1 - TRBV6-5 CASSLRGAGDEKLFF TGTGCCAGCAGTCTCAGGGGGGCAGGTGATGAAAAACTGTTTTTT
TRBJ2-5 TRBD1 - TRBV7-3 CASSLDRGRETQYF TGTGCCAGCAGCTTAGACAGGGGGCGAGAGACCCAGTACTTC
TRBJ2-7 TRBD1 few TRBV4-1 CASRGTGEVEQYF TGCGCCAGCAGGGGGACAGGGGAGGTCGAGCAGTACTTC
TRBJ2-2 TRBD1 - TRBV5-1 CASSSGTGWVGELFF TGCGCCAGCAGCTCCGGGACAGGGTGGGTCGGGGAGCTGTTTTTT
TRBJ2-1 TRBD2 - TRBV5-1 CASSFGTSGTGEQFF TGCGCCAGCAGCTTCGGGACTAGCGGGACCGGTGAGCAGTTCTTC
TRBJ2-3 - - TRBV28 CASRQRAGQVIDAPQYF TGTGCCAGCAGACAGAGAGCGGGACAGGTTATAGATGCCCCCCAGTATTTT